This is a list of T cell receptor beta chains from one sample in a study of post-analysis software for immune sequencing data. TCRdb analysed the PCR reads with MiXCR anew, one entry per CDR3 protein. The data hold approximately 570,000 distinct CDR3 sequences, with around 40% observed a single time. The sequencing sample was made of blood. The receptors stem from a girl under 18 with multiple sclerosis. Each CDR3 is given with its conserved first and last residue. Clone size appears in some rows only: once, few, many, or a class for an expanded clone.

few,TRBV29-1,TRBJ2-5,CSVGAPMGETQYF
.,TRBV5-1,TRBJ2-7,CASSLAQGVTYEQYF
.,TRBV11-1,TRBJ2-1,CASSSLGAGLNNEQFF
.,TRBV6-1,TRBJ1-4,CAGSPSANEKLFF
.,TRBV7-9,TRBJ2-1,CASSLDRQGFYNEQFF
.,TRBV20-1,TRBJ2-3,CSARGISGHYTDTQYF
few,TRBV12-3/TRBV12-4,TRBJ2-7,CASSLVSGPTYEQYF
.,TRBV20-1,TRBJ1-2,CSAYQADKGDGYTF
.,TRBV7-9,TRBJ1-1,CASSLDRVLGTEAFF
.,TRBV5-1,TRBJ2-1,CASSFRGDNEQFF
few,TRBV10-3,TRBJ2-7,CAISGVTRDTSYEQYF
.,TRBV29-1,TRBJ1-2,CSATRSGQGNGYTF
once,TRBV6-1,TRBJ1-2,CASSVQASYGYTF
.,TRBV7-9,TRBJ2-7,CASSYGTGRTYEQYF
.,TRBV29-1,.,CSVQRAGQETQYF
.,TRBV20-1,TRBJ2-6,CSASGSSGANVLTF
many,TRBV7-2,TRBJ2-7,CASSLDRGGYEQYF
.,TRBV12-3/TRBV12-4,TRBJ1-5,CASSPGQAQPQHF
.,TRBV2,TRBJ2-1,CASRSLALHRYNEQFF
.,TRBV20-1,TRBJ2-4,CSAKDEYIQYF
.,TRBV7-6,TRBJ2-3,CASSIEGRSTDTQYF
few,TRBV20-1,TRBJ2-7,CSAGPWTTPYEQYF
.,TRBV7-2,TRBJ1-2,CASSLAGQGFYTF
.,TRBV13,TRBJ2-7,CASSRGSVTYEQYF
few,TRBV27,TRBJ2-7,CASSRVSPREQYF
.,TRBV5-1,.,CASSLAGVPQETQYF
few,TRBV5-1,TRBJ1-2,CASSLAGGKNYGYTF
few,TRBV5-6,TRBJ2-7,CASSGGPGLAGGYEQYF
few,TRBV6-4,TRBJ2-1,CASSPWGGNEQFF
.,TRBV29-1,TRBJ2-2,CSVGTSGNANTGELFF
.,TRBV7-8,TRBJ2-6,CASSLSRGPFSGANVLTF
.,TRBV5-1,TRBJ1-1,CACSEPDANTEAFF
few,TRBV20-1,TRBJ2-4,CSARRRLAGDAKNIQYF
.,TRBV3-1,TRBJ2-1,CASSQVFAGGYNEQFF
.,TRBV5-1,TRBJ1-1,CASSDGTGAREAFF
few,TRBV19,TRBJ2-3,CATLREGDSPSTDTQYF
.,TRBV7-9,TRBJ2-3,CASSFDRPNTHTDTQYF
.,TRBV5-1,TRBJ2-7,CASSLGNRDNEQYF
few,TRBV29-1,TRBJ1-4,CSVKGQGVEKLFF
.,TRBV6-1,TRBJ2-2,CASRDPGRNTGELFF
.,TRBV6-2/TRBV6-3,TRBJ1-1,CASRSDSMNTEAFF
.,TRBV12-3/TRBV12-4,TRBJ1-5,CARQRRQPQHF
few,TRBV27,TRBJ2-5,CASSFSGRVLETQYF
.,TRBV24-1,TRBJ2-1,CATSQGDSFRGDNEQFF
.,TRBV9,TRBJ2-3,CASGPNGGVTDTQYF
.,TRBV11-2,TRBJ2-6,CASSVGRRGPNVLTF
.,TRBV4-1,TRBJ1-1,CASSPGPSKTEAFF